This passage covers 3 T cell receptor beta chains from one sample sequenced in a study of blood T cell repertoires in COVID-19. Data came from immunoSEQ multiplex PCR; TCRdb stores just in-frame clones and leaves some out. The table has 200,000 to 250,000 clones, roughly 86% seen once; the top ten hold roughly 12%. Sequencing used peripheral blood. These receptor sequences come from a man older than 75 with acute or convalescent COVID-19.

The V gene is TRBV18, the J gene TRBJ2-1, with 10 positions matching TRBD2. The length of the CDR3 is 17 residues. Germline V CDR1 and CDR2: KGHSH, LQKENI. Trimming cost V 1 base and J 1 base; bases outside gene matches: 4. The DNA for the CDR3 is TGTGCCAGCTCACCACTTGGGACTAGCGCTTCCTACAATGAGCAGTTCTTC. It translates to CASSPLGTSASYNEQFF.

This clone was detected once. CDR3 sequence reads: CASSLRLAGGQETQYF. The CDR3 region has the DNA TGTGCCAGCAGTTTACGGCTAGCGGGGGGGCAAGAGACCCAGTACTTC. The chain uses TRBV28 and TRBJ2-5; 12 positions match TRBD2. This CDR3 region has 16 residues. Germline lookup yields CDR1 MDHEN and CDR2 SYDVKM. V was pared by 2 bases and J by 2 bases, with 3 bases of the junction left unmatched.

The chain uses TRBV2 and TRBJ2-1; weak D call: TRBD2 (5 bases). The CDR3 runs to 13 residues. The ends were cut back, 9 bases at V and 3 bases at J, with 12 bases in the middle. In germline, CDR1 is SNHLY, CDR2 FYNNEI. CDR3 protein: CASLPGNYNEQFF. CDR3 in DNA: TGTGCCAGTTTGCCGGGGAACTACAATGAGCAGTTCTTC.